The T cell receptor beta chain under discussion was sequenced for a study of shared clonotypes between healthy human individuals. Points from the study as a whole: Despite large depth, sorted-subset datasets appeared incompletely sequenced.

Each donor was a Caucasian adult residing in Nashville, Tennessee. Assay execution proceeded at the deep level. When replicate PCRs were run on sorted subsets, they used 200 to 250 ng DNA, around 33,000 T cell genomes. Only in-frame clones appear in the TCRdb table, and some are missing; sequencing was by immunoSEQ multiplex PCR. The table shows hundreds of thousands of clones, with about three quarters occurring only once. Worth noting for this clone: The antigen is unknown.

The J segment lost 6 bases and the V segment lost 4 bases, leaving 10 bases of the junction unmatched. This CDR3 region has 15 residues. Per germline, CDR1 SGHRS and CDR2 YFSETQ. The V and J genes are TRBV5-1 and TRBJ2-3, with TRBD2 matching 8 bases. The receptor was isolated from a woman aged 25 to 39 in good health. The sequenced material came from memory CD4+ T cells sorted from blood. Subset defined: CD45RA-negative fraction. CDR3 bases: TGCGCCAGCAGCCCTTCAGCGGGAGCATTGGATACGCAGTATTTT. Amino acids: CASSPSAGALDTQYF.